The 14 T cell receptor beta chains below were found in one sample sequenced in a study of T cells in women clearing cervical HPV infection. The table came from immunoSEQ multiplex PCR; TCRdb's copy has only in-frame clones and leaves some out. The sample's table shows some 31,000 clones. Sequenced: blood buffy coat. These receptors came from a woman aged 18-70 years with a cervical HPV16 infection that either progressed to CIN3+ or cleared (not recorded which).

Turning to this clone: The observed sequence ends 3 residues before the CDR3 terminus, with the missing tail filled in from the germline J gene. The chain joins TRBV12-3 or TRBV12-4 to TRBJ2-5; no firm D call. With 4 bases removed from V and 4 bases from J, the gap between germline ends came to 7 bases. This CDR3 has 12 residues. CDR3 residues: CASSSGRETQYF. Incomplete CDR3 DNA: TGTGCCAGCAGTTCAGGTCGAGAGACC.

A word on this clone: From the germline J gene comes the end of the CDR3, since the read stops 3 residues before it. The chain combines TRBV7-9 with TRBJ1-1; 8 nucleotides match TRBD1. The CDR3 runs 15 residues. From germline, CDR1 is SEHNR and CDR2 FQNEAQ (reference sequence). V dropped 5 bases and J dropped 1; count of bases not matched to a gene: 6. This CDR3 reads CASSHPDRGNTEAFF. The covered CDR3 bases are TGTGCCAGCAGCCACCCCGACAGGGGGAACACTGAA. Supplemented by reference TRBV7-9 and TRBJ1-1, the full variable domain reads DTGVSQNPRHKITKRGQNVTFRCDPISEHNRLYWYRQTLGQGPEFLTYFQNEAQLEKSRLLSDRFSAERPKGSFSTLEIQRTEQGDSAMYLCASSHPDRGNTEAFFGQGTRLTVV.

Notes on this clone: The sequenced fragment ends 3 residues before the CDR3 boundary, so the rest is inferred from the germline J gene. V usage is TRBV2 and J usage is TRBJ1-5; D may be TRBD1 (5 bases). CDR1 and CDR2 from the germline V gene are SNHLY and FYNNEI. The germline V and J ends were trimmed by 6 bases and 2 bases, with 11 bases remaining between them. The CDR3 spans 14 residues. The CDR3 loop is CASSRMGRNQPQHF. The DNA read from the CDR3 is TGTGCCAGCAGCCGCATGGGGCGCAATCAGCCC.

A word on this clone: From the germline J gene comes the end of the CDR3, since the read stops 3 residues before it. The chain couples TRBV2 to TRBJ2-7; 7 bases line up with TRBD1. The CDR3 sequence is 15 residues long. The V gene's germline CDR1 is SNHLY and CDR2 FYNNEI. Trimming at V came to 7 bases and at J to 0 bases, leaving 9 bases not matched to a gene. The CDR3 bases that were read are TGTGCCAGCAAGGTCCGACAGGGCTACTCCTACGAG. It is translated as CASKVRQGYSYE. The full CDR3 reads CASKVRQGYSYEQYF.

The CDR3 sequence: CASSQGAFTSTEAFF. The CDR3 DNA, read in part, is TGTGCCAGCAGTCAGGGGGCCTTTACTAGTACTGAA. The V and J genes are TRBV28 and TRBJ1-1; 8 bases fit TRBD1. The read ends 3 residues early relative to the CDR3; the germline J gene fills the gap. The V segment lost 5 bases and the J segment 5 bases; nucleotides outside the gene matches: 10. This CDR3 is 15 amino acids long. Looked up from germline, CDR1 is MDHEN and CDR2 is SYDVKM.

About this clone itself: The read ends 3 residues shy of where the CDR3 ends; the end is completed using the germline J gene. The chain links TRBV19 to TRBJ1-2, with 7 bases fitting TRBD1. The V gene end was trimmed by 3 bases and the J gene end by 2 bases; junction bases not matched to a gene: 9. CDR1 and CDR2 (germline): LNHDA, SQIVND (reference sequence). This CDR3 is built from 16 residues. The CDR3 spells CASSIAHDRVNYGYTF. CDR3 bases read: TGTGCCAGTAGTATTGCCCATGACAGGGTGAACTATGGC.

For this clone: The DNA ends 3 residues before the CDR3 does, and the rest of the CDR3 is filled in from the germline J gene. The chain is built from TRBV30 and TRBJ2-7; the D gene is possibly TRBD1 (6 bases). The CDR3 spans 13 residues. The V gene's germline CDR1 is GTSNPN and CDR2 SVGIG (reference sequence). Between the trimmed V and J ends, which lost 0 bases and 5 bases, there was a span of 11 bases. The CDR3 loop is CAWSVDRPDEQYF. The sequenced CDR3 bases are TGTGCCTGGAGTGTAGACAGGCCAGACGAG.

A word on this clone: The read is 3 residues too short to cover the CDR3 end, so that end is filled in from the germline J gene. The V gene is TRBV29-1, the J gene TRBJ2-5, with a weak D call TRBD1 (5 bases). Germline V gene data show CDR1 as SQVTM and CDR2 as ANQGSEA. With 4 bases removed from V and 5 bases from J, the gap between germline ends came to 11 bases. The CDR3 totals 12 residues. The part of the CDR3 DNA that was read is TGCAGCGTTGTTTATAGGGGTGAGACC. Translated, it gives CSVVYRGET. The whole CDR3 reads CSVVYRGETQYF.

Details on this clone: Read sequence stops 3 residues before the CDR3 end, and the germline J gene provides the missing end. The V and J genes are TRBV5-4 and TRBJ2-4, with 7 bases identical to TRBD1. This CDR3 contains 14 residues. Per germline, CDR1 SGHNT and CDR2 YYREEE (reference sequence). The CDR3 sequence: CASSLETGYGGQYF. Incomplete CDR3 DNA: TGTGCCAGCAGCTTGGAGACAGGGTACGGTGGT. Together with reference TRBV5-4 and TRBJ2-4, the CDR3 gives the full variable domain: ETGVTQSPTHLIKTRGQQVTLRCSSQSGHNTVSWYQQALGQGPQFIFQYYREEENGRGNFPPRFSGLQFPNYSSELNVNALELDDSALYLCASSLETGYGGQYFGAGTRLSVL.

On this clone: From the germline J gene comes the end of the CDR3, since the read stops 3 residues before it. V gene TRBV5-1 combines with J gene TRBJ1-4, with 10 bases matching TRBD1. V trimming: 6 bases; J trimming: 3 bases; junction bases outside the gene matches: 5. The CDR3 sequence is 15 residues long. Germline CDR1 is SGHRS and CDR2 is YFSETQ. The part of the CDR3 DNA that was read is TGCGCCAGCACCAATGGACAGGGGGCTAATGAAAAA. Protein: CASTNGQGANEK. The CDR3 in full is CASTNGQGANEKLFF.

Remarks on this clone: A junction end diverges from the germline sequence, so it may reflect a read error. The sequenced fragment ends 3 residues before the CDR3 boundary, so the rest is inferred from the germline J gene. This CDR3 is also generated by other DNA sequences in the sample. The chain uses TRBV30 and TRBJ1-3; D is possibly TRBD1 (6 bases). CDR1 is GTSNPN and CDR2 is SVGIG in the germline V gene (reference sequence). The CDR3 covers 17 residues. The sequenced CDR3 bases are TGTGCCTGGAGTGTAGTGGGGGGGCGGGCAACTGGAAACACA. Translation gives CAWSVVGGRATGNT. The CDR3, in full, reads CAWSVVGGRATGNTIYF.

The CDR3 DNA, read in part, is TGTGCCAGTAGTATAACAGGGGGCACCGGGGAG. Its protein is CASSITGGTGE. The entire CDR3 protein is CASSITGGTGELFF. The chain recombines TRBV19 with TRBJ2-2, with 8 bases fitting TRBD1. The read finishes 3 residues shy of the CDR3 end, and the germline J gene is used to complete it. This CDR3 is 14 amino acids long. The V segment lost 2 bases and the J segment 4 bases; nucleotides outside the gene matches: 0. Looked up from germline, CDR1 is LNHDA and CDR2 is SQIVND (reference sequence).

As concerns this clone: Read coverage stops 3 residues before the CDR3 terminus; the germline J gene supplies the remainder. The chain has TRBV4-1 and TRBJ2-5, with a possible D match to TRBD2 (6 bases). The ends were cut back, 1 base at V and 7 bases at J, with 10 bases in the middle. Germline V gene sequence: CDR1 MGHRA, CDR2 YSYEKL. CDR3 length equals 13 residues. The DNA read from the CDR3 is TGCGCCAGCAGCCAAGTGGGGGGAGGGACC. Translated, it gives CASSQVGGGT. The complete CDR3 sequence is CASSQVGGGTQYF.

As regards this clone: The read halts 3 residues ahead of the CDR3 end, with the missing end drawn from the germline J gene. Other nucleotide sequences in the sample specify the same CDR3. V and J are TRBV18 and TRBJ2-1; 12 nucleotides match TRBD2. The V and J ends lost 3 bases and 6 bases, in that order; junction bases with no gene match: 9. The CDR3 runs to 17 residues. Germline assignment: CDR1 KGHSH and CDR2 LQKENI. The CDR3 sequence: CASSPAGLAGTRNEQFF. The sequenced part of the CDR3 DNA is TGTGCCAGCTCACCCGCCGGACTAGCGGGAACCCGCAATGAG.